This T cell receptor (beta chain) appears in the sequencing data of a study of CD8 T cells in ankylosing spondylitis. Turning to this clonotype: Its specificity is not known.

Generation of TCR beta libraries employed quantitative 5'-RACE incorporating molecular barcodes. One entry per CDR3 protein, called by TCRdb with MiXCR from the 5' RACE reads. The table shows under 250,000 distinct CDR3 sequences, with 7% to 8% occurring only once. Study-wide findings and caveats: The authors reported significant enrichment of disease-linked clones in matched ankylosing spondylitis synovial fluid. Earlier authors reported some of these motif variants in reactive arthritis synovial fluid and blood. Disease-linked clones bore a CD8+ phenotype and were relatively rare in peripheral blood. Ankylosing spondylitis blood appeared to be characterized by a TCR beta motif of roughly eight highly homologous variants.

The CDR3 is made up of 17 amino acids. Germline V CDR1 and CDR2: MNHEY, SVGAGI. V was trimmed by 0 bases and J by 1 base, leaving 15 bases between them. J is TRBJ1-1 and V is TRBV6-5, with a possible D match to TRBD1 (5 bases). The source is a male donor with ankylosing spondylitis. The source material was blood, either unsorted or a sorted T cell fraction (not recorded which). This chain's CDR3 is CASSYSSFKTENTEAFF. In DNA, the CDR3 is TGTGCCAGCAGTTACTCCTCCTTCAAGACAGAGAACACTGAAGCTTTCTTT.